This entry is about one TCR beta chain. Antigen: not known. It was autoimmune disease history or systemic immunosuppression that excluded patients. Only in-frame clones appear in the TCRdb table, and some are missing; sequencing was by immunoSEQ multiplex PCR. Counted here are around 86,000 clones, 75% to 90% occurring once; the ten biggest clones make up over 0.35%. The data stem from a study of OX40 agonist ivuxolimab in advanced cancers. Overall study: The mean age was approximately 60 years, ranging from about 20 to 90, with more than 70% of participants male. Partial responses occurred in Three dose-escalation patients, one with hepatocellular carcinoma and two with cutaneous melanoma. Study observations and caveats: More expanded clones were seen, on average, in CD8+ T cells than in CD4+.

The CDR3 length is 11 residues. Deletions cut 11 bases from V and 4 bases from J, with 9 bases between. In germline, CDR1 is MNHNY, CDR2 SVGAGI (reference sequence). The chain has TRBV6-6 and TRBJ1-5; D unresolved. The sample in question was CD4+ or CD8+ T cells sorted from blood, obtained in a trial of the OX40 agonist ivuxolimab. The clonotype was recovered from an adult with an advanced solid tumor such as melanoma, head and neck, liver or kidney cancer. The CDR3 protein is CAHGENQPQHF. In nucleotides, the CDR3 is TGTGCCCACGGGGAAAATCAGCCCCAGCATTTT.